This is a list of T cell receptor beta chains from one sample in a study of T cells in Graves' hyperthyroidism and ophthalmopathy. TCRdb fed the multiplex PCR reads into MiXCR, producing one record per CDR3 protein. There are 550,000 to 700,000 distinct CDR3 sequences in the sample; around 46% occur only once, and around a fifth lies in the top ten. Specimen: peripheral blood or thyroid tissue (not recorded which). The receptor set was obtained from an adult woman with Graves' disease, either hyperthyroidism or ophthalmopathy (not recorded which). CDR3s include the opening cysteine and the closing phenylalanine or tryptophan. Fields, in order: clone size, J gene, D gene, V gene, CDR3 DNA, CDR3 protein. A D gene is named only where the DNA matches it firmly. The size entry is marked missing in some rows and otherwise reads once, few, many or a size class.

size: NA
J: TRBJ1-6
D: NA
V: TRBV20-1
DNA: TGCAGGGGGGGGATAATCCACTTT
CDR3: CRGGIIHF

size: few
J: TRBJ1-1
D: NA
V: TRBV11-2
DNA: TGTGCCAGCAGCTTACTCTTCGGGAACACTGAAGCTTTCTTT
CDR3: CASSLLFGNTEAFF

size: few
J: TRBJ1-4
D: NA
V: TRBV28
DNA: TGTGCCAGCAGCTTAGCTGGGGGGGGGAAAAAACTGTTTTTT
CDR3: CASSLAGGGKKLFF

size: many
J: TRBJ2-7
D: NA
V: TRBV28
DNA: TGTGCCAGCACCACCGACAGAGACGCCTACGAGCAGTACTTC
CDR3: CASTTDRDAYEQYF

size: many
J: TRBJ1-1
D: NA
V: TRBV6-1
DNA: TGTGCCAGCAGGCTTACAGAACTGAACACTGAAGCTTTCTTT
CDR3: CASRLTELNTEAFF

size: NA
J: TRBJ2-1
D: NA
V: TRBV20-1
DNA: TGCAGTGCTTGCCCGGGCGGCCGCTACAATGAGCAGTTCTTC
CDR3: CSACPGGRYNEQFF

size: few
J: TRBJ1-3
D: NA
V: TRBV15
DNA: TGTGCCACCAGCGGCACGACAGCTGGAAACACCATATATTTT
CDR3: CATSGTTAGNTIYF

size: NA
J: TRBJ1-6
D: NA
V: TRBV2
DNA: TGTGCTCCGCTGGCCGGACAGACCCGTCGGGGGAATTCACCCCTCCACTTT
CDR3: CAPLAGQTRRGNSPLHF

size: NA
J: TRBJ1-6
D: NA
V: TRBV12-3/TRBV12-4
DNA: TGTGCCGGCAGTTCCGTTCCGTCGAGTTCACCCCTCCACTTT
CDR3: CAGSSVPSSSPLHF

size: many
J: TRBJ2-6
D: NA
V: TRBV7-6
DNA: TGTGCCAGCAGCTTAAGGCCGGGAAGTGGTGGGGCCAACGTCCTGACTTTC
CDR3: CASSLRPGSGGANVLTF

size: NA
J: TRBJ1-3
D: NA
V: TRBV5-4
DNA: TGTGCCAGCAGCTTTCGCCATGGGAACACCATATATTTT
CDR3: CASSFRHGNTIYF

size: NA
J: TRBJ1-1
D: NA
V: TRBV10-3
DNA: TGTGCCATCAGTGTTCAGGGAGCTGAGGCGGTTGAAGCTTTCTTT
CDR3: CAISVQGAEAVEAFF

size: once
J: TRBJ2-5
D: NA
V: TRBV9
DNA: TGTGCCAGCAGCCCCCACGGAGCCCCCCAAGAGACCCAGTACTTC
CDR3: CASSPHGAPQETQYF

size: many
J: TRBJ2-7
D: TRBD2
V: TRBV10-3
DNA: TGTGCCATCAGTGGGACTAGCGGGAGGAGCTCCTACGAGCAGTACTTC
CDR3: CAISGTSGRSSYEQYF

size: NA
J: TRBJ2-5
D: NA
V: TRBV5-6
DNA: TGTGCCACTCCGCCGGAGACCCAGTACTTC
CDR3: CATPPETQYF

size: NA
J: TRBJ2-2
D: NA
V: TRBV7-9
DNA: TGTGCCAGCAGCCCTCCCCCGGTATGGCGGGAGCTGTTTTTT
CDR3: CASSPPPVWRELFF

size: NA
J: TRBJ1-2
D: NA
V: TRBV7-2
DNA: TGTGCCAGCAGTGCCCCACTGGGTTCTGGCTACACCTTC
CDR3: CASSAPLGSGYTF

size: NA
J: TRBJ2-5
D: TRBD2
V: TRBV30
DNA: TGTGCCTGGAGTGTACACCCCAAGCCTACTAGCGTCCAAGAGACCCAGTACTTC
CDR3: CAWSVHPKPTSVQETQYF

size: NA
J: TRBJ2-5
D: NA
V: TRBV2
DNA: TGTGCCAGCGTGGACGACGGAAACACCCAGTACTTC
CDR3: CASVDDGNTQYF

size: many
J: TRBJ2-5
D: NA
V: TRBV2
DNA: TGTGCCAGCCTCCGGGTCCGAGAGACCCAGTACTTC
CDR3: CASLRVRETQYF

size: many
J: TRBJ2-5
D: NA
V: TRBV28
DNA: TGTGCCAGCAGTACCCGCCGGACAGTTCAAGAGACCCAGTACTTC
CDR3: CASSTRRTVQETQYF

size: NA
J: TRBJ1-1
D: TRBD1
V: TRBV19
DNA: TGTGCCAGTCGGCCACAGGGGACTATGAACACTGAAGCTTTCTTT
CDR3: CASRPQGTMNTEAFF

size: NA
J: TRBJ1-2
D: NA
V: TRBV7-3
DNA: TGTGCCAGCAGCTCCTCGCCTAGCGGGGTATACGACTACACCTTC
CDR3: CASSSSPSGVYDYTF

size: NA
J: TRBJ1-2
D: NA
V: TRBV7-6
DNA: TGTGCCAGCAGCCCGGTCGCCGGAAACACCTTC
CDR3: CASSPVAGNTF

size: many
J: TRBJ1-5
D: TRBD1
V: TRBV10-2
DNA: TGCGCCAGCAAAGGGACAGCGGGACGTCAGCCCCAGCATTTT
CDR3: CASKGTAGRQPQHF

size: NA
J: TRBJ2-5
D: NA
V: TRBV12-3/TRBV12-4
DNA: TGTGCCAGCAGCTTATGGGCAGCTCAAGAGACCCAGTACTTC
CDR3: CASSLWAAQETQYF

size: NA
J: TRBJ1-3
D: TRBD1
V: TRBV7-9
DNA: TGTGCCAGCAGCCGCTGGACAGGGGGCATCGGAAACACCATATATTTT
CDR3: CASSRWTGGIGNTIYF

size: NA
J: TRBJ2-7
D: TRBD1
V: TRBV7-9
DNA: TGTGCCAGCCGGGACAGGGGTTCCTCCTACGAGCAGTACTTC
CDR3: CASRDRGSSYEQYF

size: NA
J: TRBJ1-1
D: NA
V: TRBV29-1
DNA: TGCAGCGTTGAAGATAATGAGGGTACGAACACTGAAGCTTTCTTT
CDR3: CSVEDNEGTNTEAFF

size: NA
J: TRBJ2-2
D: TRBD1
V: TRBV2
DNA: TGTGCCAGCAGAGTCCTCCGGGACAGGAACACCGGGGAGCTGTTTTTT
CDR3: CASRVLRDRNTGELFF

size: NA
J: TRBJ2-7
D: NA
V: TRBV24-1
DNA: TGTGCCACCAGTGATGGAGGGGAGCAGTACTTC
CDR3: CATSDGGEQYF

size: many
J: TRBJ2-7
D: NA
V: TRBV20-1
DNA: TGCAGTGCTAACTCCGACGGATACTACGAGCAGTACTTC
CDR3: CSANSDGYYEQYF

size: NA
J: TRBJ1-5
D: NA
V: TRBV7-9
DNA: TGTGCCAGCAGCTTACCCTTGCGGGGGGTCCACGAGCATTTT
CDR3: CASSLPLRGVHEHF

size: NA
J: TRBJ2-2
D: NA
V: TRBV12-3/TRBV12-4
DNA: TGTGCCAGCAACCCCGGGAAGCTGTTTTTT
CDR3: CASNPGKLFF

size: NA
J: TRBJ2-2
D: NA
V: TRBV3-1
DNA: TGTGCCAGCAGCCAAGATCCACCGGGACCTTGGGGGAACGGGGAGCTGTTTTTT
CDR3: CASSQDPPGPWGNGELFF

size: NA
J: TRBJ1-5
D: NA
V: TRBV15
DNA: TGTGCCACCAGCAGAGAAGGGACATGGAACCAGCCCCAGCATTTT
CDR3: CATSREGTWNQPQHF

size: many
J: TRBJ2-2
D: TRBD2
V: TRBV24-1
DNA: TGTGCCACCAGTAGTGAACTAGCGGGCGCCGGGGAGCTGTTTTTT
CDR3: CATSSELAGAGELFF

size: NA
J: TRBJ2-6
D: NA
V: TRBV7-8
DNA: TGTGCCAGCAGCCCAGGACAGACTTTCTCTGGGGCCAACGTCCTGACTTTC
CDR3: CASSPGQTFSGANVLTF

size: many
J: TRBJ1-4
D: NA
V: TRBV20-1
DNA: TGCAGTGCTCGTCACATGGCAACTAATGAAAAACTGTTTTTT
CDR3: CSARHMATNEKLFF

size: NA
J: TRBJ2-7
D: NA
V: TRBV15
DNA: TGTGCCACCAGCAGAGGTCCGGGACAAGCCTACGAGCAGTACTTC
CDR3: CATSRGPGQAYEQYF

size: many
J: TRBJ1-5
D: TRBD1
V: TRBV5-5
DNA: TGTGCCAGCAGCCGGACAGGACGGAATAGCAATCAGCCCCAGCATTTT
CDR3: CASSRTGRNSNQPQHF

size: many
J: TRBJ2-7
D: NA
V: TRBV4-1
DNA: TGCGCCAGCAGCACCAGGACCAGGGAGACCTACGAGCAGTACTTC
CDR3: CASSTRTRETYEQYF

size: many
J: TRBJ2-5
D: NA
V: TRBV30
DNA: TGTGCCTGGACCCGCCTGACGGGGGTAGAGACCCAGTACTTC
CDR3: CAWTRLTGVETQYF

size: many
J: TRBJ1-5
D: TRBD1
V: TRBV19
DNA: TGTGCCAGTACCCGGGGACAGGGGATCAATCAGCCCCAGCATTTT
CDR3: CASTRGQGINQPQHF

size: NA
J: TRBJ1-1
D: TRBD1
V: TRBV7-2
DNA: TGTGCCAGCAGCCCGGGACAGGGGGGGCCGGGTGAAGCTTTCTTT
CDR3: CASSPGQGGPGEAFF

size: many
J: TRBJ1-1
D: NA
V: TRBV7-3
DNA: TGTGCCAGCAGCGAAGGAGATACTGAAGCTTTCTTT
CDR3: CASSEGDTEAFF

size: many
J: TRBJ1-1
D: NA
V: TRBV5-6
DNA: TGTGCCAGCAGCCCCGGATGGAACACTGAAGCTTTCTTT
CDR3: CASSPGWNTEAFF

size: NA
J: TRBJ2-7
D: TRBD2
V: TRBV25-1
DNA: TGTGCCAGCAGAAGCATTCCATCTAGCGGTACCTACGAGCAGTACTTC
CDR3: CASRSIPSSGTYEQYF

size: NA
J: TRBJ1-2
D: NA
V: TRBV29-1
DNA: TGCAGCGTTGTCGGGGGAGACTATGGCTACACCTTC
CDR3: CSVVGGDYGYTF

size: once
J: TRBJ2-7
D: NA
V: TRBV29-1
DNA: TGCAGCGTTTCCTACTTTAGGGGAGGTCACGAGCAGTACTTC
CDR3: CSVSYFRGGHEQYF

size: NA
J: TRBJ2-7
D: TRBD2
V: TRBV7-2
DNA: TGTGCCAGCAGCTTTGCCCTAGCGGGAGACCCCACAGCCTACGAGCAGTACTTC
CDR3: CASSFALAGDPTAYEQYF

size: many
J: TRBJ1-6
D: TRBD1
V: TRBV4-1
DNA: TGCGCCAGCAGCCAAGAAGGGATGATACAGGGGTATAATTCACCCCTCCACTTT
CDR3: CASSQEGMIQGYNSPLHF

size: NA
J: TRBJ2-1
D: NA
V: TRBV2
DNA: TGTGCCAGCCCGGACAGTCGCAATGAGCAGTTCTTC
CDR3: CASPDSRNEQFF

size: NA
J: TRBJ2-2
D: TRBD1
V: TRBV7-2
DNA: TGTGCCAGCAGCCAAGACGGACAGGGGGTAAACACCGGGGAGCTGTTTTTT
CDR3: CASSQDGQGVNTGELFF

size: NA
J: TRBJ2-7
D: NA
V: TRBV19
DNA: TGTGCAGTAGGGGCGGGAACCTACGAGCAGTACTTC
CDR3: CAVGAGTYEQYF

size: few
J: TRBJ1-2
D: NA
V: TRBV29-1
DNA: TGCAGCGCGGGGGAGACAATTTCTAACTATGGCTACACCTTC
CDR3: CSAGETISNYGYTF

size: few
J: TRBJ2-7
D: NA
V: TRBV27
DNA: TGTGCCAGCAGGATAGGTCGAGGGGGAGAGCAGTACTTC
CDR3: CASRIGRGGEQYF